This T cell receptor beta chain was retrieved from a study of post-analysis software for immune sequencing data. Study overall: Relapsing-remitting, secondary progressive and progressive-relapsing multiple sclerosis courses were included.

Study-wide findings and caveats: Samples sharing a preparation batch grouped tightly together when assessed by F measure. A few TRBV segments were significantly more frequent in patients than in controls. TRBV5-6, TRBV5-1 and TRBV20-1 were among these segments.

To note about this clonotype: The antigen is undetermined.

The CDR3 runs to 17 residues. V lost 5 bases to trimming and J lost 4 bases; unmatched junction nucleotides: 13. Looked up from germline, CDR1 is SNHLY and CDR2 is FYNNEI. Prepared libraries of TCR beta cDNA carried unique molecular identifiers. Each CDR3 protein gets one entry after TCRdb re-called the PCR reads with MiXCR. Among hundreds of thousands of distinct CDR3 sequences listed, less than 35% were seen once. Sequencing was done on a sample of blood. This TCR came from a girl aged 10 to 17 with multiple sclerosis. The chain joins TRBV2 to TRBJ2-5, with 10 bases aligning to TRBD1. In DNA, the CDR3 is TGTGCCAGCAGTCCCATAACCGGGACAGGGGTCGGAGAGACCCAGTACTTC. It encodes CASSPITGTGVGETQYF.